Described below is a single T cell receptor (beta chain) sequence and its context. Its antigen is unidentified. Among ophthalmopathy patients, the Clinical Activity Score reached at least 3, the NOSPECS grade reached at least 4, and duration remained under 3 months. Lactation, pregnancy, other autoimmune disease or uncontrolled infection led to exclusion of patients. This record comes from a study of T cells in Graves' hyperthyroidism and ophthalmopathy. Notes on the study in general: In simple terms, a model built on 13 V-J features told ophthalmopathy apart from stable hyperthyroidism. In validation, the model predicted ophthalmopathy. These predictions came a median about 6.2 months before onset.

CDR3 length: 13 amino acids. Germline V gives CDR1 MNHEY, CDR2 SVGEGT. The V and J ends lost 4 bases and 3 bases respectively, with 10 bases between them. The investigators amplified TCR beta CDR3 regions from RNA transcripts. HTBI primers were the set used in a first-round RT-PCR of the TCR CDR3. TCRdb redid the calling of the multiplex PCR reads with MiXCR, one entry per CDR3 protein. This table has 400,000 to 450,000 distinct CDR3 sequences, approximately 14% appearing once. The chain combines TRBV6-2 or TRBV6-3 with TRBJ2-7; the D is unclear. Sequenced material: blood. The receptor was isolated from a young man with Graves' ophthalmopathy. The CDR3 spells CASSFALGYEQYF. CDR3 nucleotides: TGTGCCAGCAGTTTTGCTTTGGGCTACGAGCAGTACTTC.